The T cell receptor (beta chain) described here comes from a study of T cell responses to AZD1222 COVID-19 vaccine. This clone occurred once. Its antigen is not known. Whole-study findings and limits: Close to half of spike-specific TCRs reportedly recognize unmutated variant regions. Only a handful of AZD1222 recipients, several in all, had baseline seropositivity. Researchers report vaccine-associated CD4 TCRs spanning spike, with dominance at 160-218 and 743-854. Most donors were white British, females outnumbered males, and clonal diversity was possibly underestimated.

In germline, CDR1 is MNHEY, CDR2 SVGEGT. The CDR3 totals 15 residues. The V and J ends lost 3 bases and 6 bases respectively, with 15 bases between them. Clones were read by immunoSEQ multiplex PCR, and TCRdb kept only the in-frame ones, dropping some. The sample shows more than 85,000 clones, approximately 86% of them seen only once. This receptor was taken from an adult in good health. Sample: peripheral blood, taken on day 0 of MenACWY control vaccination. The J gene is TRBJ1-5, the V gene TRBV6-2 or TRBV6-3; D is perhaps TRBD1 (6 bases). The CDR3 DNA reads as TGTGCCAGCAGTTATAATCTGGGGGGCCGTCAGCCCCAGCATTTT. Translating gives CASSYNLGGRQPQHF.